The next 10 T cell receptor beta chains were all read from a single sample in a study of shared clonotypes between healthy human individuals. Data came from immunoSEQ multiplex PCR; TCRdb stores just in-frame clones and leaves some out. The repertoire holds some 2.3 million clones, with over 85% as singletons. Sequencing used naive CD4+ T cells from PBMCs. Subset: CD45RA+ positively selected. These receptors all come from a man in his late teens or twenties in good health. Some clones in this sample may be carry-over from other donors' samples.

Note on this clone: Other DNA sequences in the sample encode the same CDR3. The V and J genes are TRBV28 and TRBJ1-2; no clear D. The germline gives CDR1 MDHEN, CDR2 SYDVKM. CDR3 size: 13 residues. V was cut by 3 bases and J by 2 bases, with 7 bases left in between. The CDR3 region is CASSFQGNYGYTF. DNA for the CDR3: TGTGCCAGCAGTTTTCAAGGCAACTATGGCTACACCTTC.

This clone was picked up a small number of times. Other DNA sequences from this sample encode an identical CDR3 as well. This rearrangement joins TRBV6-5 to TRBJ1-1, with TRBD1 as a possible D gene (6 bases). This CDR3 region has 15 residues. Germline CDR1 MNHEY, CDR2 SVGAGI. The V end was cut by 0 bases, the J end by 0 bases, with 8 bases between. This chain's CDR3 is CASSYSGALNTEAFF. CDR3 bases: TGTGCCAGCAGTTACTCGGGGGCCCTGAACACTGAAGCTTTCTTT.

V gene TRBV5-8 combines with J gene TRBJ1-5; no definite D call. The CDR3 totals 13 residues. Per germline, CDR1 SGHTS and CDR2 YDEGEE. Trimming pared 5 bases from V and 3 bases from J, leaving 9 bases between. The CDR3 loop is CASREANNQPQHF. CDR3 coding DNA: TGTGCCAGCAGGGAGGCCAACAATCAGCCCCAGCATTTT.

The genes are TRBV4-3 and TRBJ1-2, with 7 bases aligning to TRBD1. CDR1 is LGHNA, CDR2 YSLEER, per germline. Trimming cost V 0 bases and J 5 bases; bases outside gene matches: 3. CDR3 length: 14 amino acids. The CDR3 DNA reads as TGCGCCAGCAGCCAAGAAGGGGGCCGGTATGGCTACACCTTC. This codes for CASSQEGGRYGYTF.

The V and J genes are TRBV5-6 and TRBJ1-2; D might be TRBD1 (6 bases). Germline V gene data show CDR1 as SGHDT and CDR2 as YYEEEE. V lost 4 bases and J 1 base, leaving 14 bases between the germline ends. This CDR3 comprises 15 residues. For the CDR3, the DNA is TGTGCCAGCAGCCCGGGGGGCCGCTTTAACTATGGCTACACCTTC. Translating gives CASSPGGRFNYGYTF. Combining the CDR3 with reference TRBV5-6 and TRBJ1-2 gives the whole variable domain DAGVTQSPTHLIKTRGQQVTLRCSPKSGHDTVSWYQQALGQGPQFIFQYYEEEERQRGNFPDRFSGHQFPNYSSELNVNALLLGDSALYLCASSPGGRFNYGYTFGSGTRLTVV.

About this clone itself: The identical CDR3 is also encoded by other nucleotide sequences in the sample. The V gene is TRBV18, the J gene TRBJ1-1; TRBD1 matches 8 bases. The CDR3 has 14 amino acids. V lost 3 bases and J lost 2; bases outside the gene matches: 2. The germline V gene encodes CDR1 KGHSH and CDR2 LQKENI. CDR3 loop: CASSPTGANTEAFF. CDR3 DNA: TGTGCCAGCTCACCGACAGGGGCAAACACTGAAGCTTTCTTT.

J is TRBJ1-1 and V is TRBV27; D possibly corresponds to TRBD1 (5 bases). The CDR3 runs 15 residues. Trimming removed 4 bases from V and 4 bases from J, with 16 bases in between. Per germline, CDR1 MNHEY and CDR2 SMNVEV (reference sequence). CDR3 region: CASSWDSGVRTEAFF. The CDR3 region has the DNA TGTGCCAGCAGTTGGGACTCGGGGGTCCGCACTGAAGCTTTCTTT.

The chain employs TRBV28 and TRBJ1-1; D gene uncertain. Trimming shortened V by 3 bases and J by 0 bases, and 2 bases separated the two germline ends. This CDR3 spans 12 amino acids. The germline gives CDR1 MDHEN, CDR2 SYDVKM. As DNA, the CDR3 is TGTGCCAGCAGTTTCCTGAACACTGAAGCTTTCTTT. Its protein is CASSFLNTEAFF.

The V and J genes are TRBV11-2 and TRBJ2-5; no clear D gene. Trimming cost V 4 bases and J 4 bases, with 16 bases left between them. The germline CDR1 and CDR2 sequences are SGHAT and FQNNGV. There are 15 residues in the CDR3. The CDR3 sequence is CASSSRDELPETQYF. The DNA for the CDR3 is TGTGCCAGCAGCTCCCGCGACGAGCTTCCAGAGACCCAGTACTTC.

This sequence joins TRBV7-9 and TRBJ1-6; unclear D gene. The CDR3 extends over 14 amino acids. Germline-derived CDR1 and CDR2 are SEHNR and FQNEAQ (reference sequence). Trimming took 1 base from V and 10 from J, leaving 11 bases between them. CDR3 DNA: TGTGCCAGCAGCTTAGGGTTTACACGATCACCCCTCCACTTT. Translation gives CASSLGFTRSPLHF.